Sequencing of this T cell receptor (beta chain) was carried out in a study of blood T cells in healthy people across ages. Study-level points and caveats: Researchers said unsorted PBMCs prevented a conclusive naive versus antigen-experienced comparison.

To note about this clonotype: What it binds is unknown.

With 5 bases clipped from V and 2 bases from J, the junction kept 14 bases outside the gene matches. Per germline, CDR1 DFQATT and CDR2 SNEGSKA (reference sequence). The CDR3 has 16 residues. A J-beta primer mix and a sample-barcoded 5' primer were used in a second PCR of roughly 7 to 12 cycles. TCRdb re-derived calls from the 5' RACE reads in MiXCR, one entry per CDR3 protein. The sample comprises approximately 670,000 distinct CDR3 sequences, around two fifths of which are singletons, and about 32% rests with the top ten. The chain couples TRBV20-1 to TRBJ1-1; 7 positions agree with TRBD1. The sequenced sample consisted of blood. The receptor was derived from a man older than 75 in good health. The DNA of the CDR3 is TGCAGTGCTGACCCACGGCAGGGGGTGGGAAACACTGAAGCTTTCTTT. Translation: CSADPRQGVGNTEAFF.